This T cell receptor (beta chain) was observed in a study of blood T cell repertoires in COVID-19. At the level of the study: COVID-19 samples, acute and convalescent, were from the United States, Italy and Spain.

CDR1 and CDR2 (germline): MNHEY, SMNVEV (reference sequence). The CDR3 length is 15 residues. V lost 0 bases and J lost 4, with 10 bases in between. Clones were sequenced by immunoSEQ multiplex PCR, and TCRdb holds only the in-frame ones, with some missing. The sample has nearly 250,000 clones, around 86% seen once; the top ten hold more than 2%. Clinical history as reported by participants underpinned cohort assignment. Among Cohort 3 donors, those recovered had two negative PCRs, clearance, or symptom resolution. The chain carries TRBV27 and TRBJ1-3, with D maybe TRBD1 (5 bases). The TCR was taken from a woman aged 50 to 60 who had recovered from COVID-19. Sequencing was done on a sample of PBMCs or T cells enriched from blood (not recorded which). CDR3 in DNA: TGTGCCAGCAGTTTATCGAGGGGAGGGGGAAACACCATATATTTT. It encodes CASSLSRGGGNTIYF.